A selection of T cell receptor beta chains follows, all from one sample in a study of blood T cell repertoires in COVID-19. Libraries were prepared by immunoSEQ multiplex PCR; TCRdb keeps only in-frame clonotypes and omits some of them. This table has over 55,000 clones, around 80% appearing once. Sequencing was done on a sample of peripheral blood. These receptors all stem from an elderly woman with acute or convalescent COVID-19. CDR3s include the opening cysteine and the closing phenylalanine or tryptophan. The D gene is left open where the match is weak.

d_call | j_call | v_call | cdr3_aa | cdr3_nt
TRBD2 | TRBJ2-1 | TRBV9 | CASSLGLAGYNEQFF | TGTGCCAGCAGCCTAGGACTAGCGGGGTACAATGAGCAGTTCTTC
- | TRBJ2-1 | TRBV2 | CASRKGGAFSYNEQFF | TGTGCCAGCAGGAAGGGGGGGGCCTTCTCCTACAATGAGCAGTTCTTC
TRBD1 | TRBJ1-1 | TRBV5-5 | CASSRISTGAEAFF | TGTGCCAGCAGCCGGATTTCCACAGGGGCTGAAGCTTTCTTT
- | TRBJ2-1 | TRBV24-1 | CATSDPSGTGLGDEQFF | TGTGCCACCAGTGATCCCAGCGGGACAGGTCTGGGAGATGAGCAGTTCTTC
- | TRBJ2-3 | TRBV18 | CASSPSSTDTQYF | TGTGCCAGCTCACCATCTAGCACAGATACGCAGTATTTT
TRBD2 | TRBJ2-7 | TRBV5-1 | CASSSGLAGGLPYEQYF | TGCGCCAGCAGCTCTGGACTAGCGGGAGGTCTTCCCTACGAGCAGTACTTC
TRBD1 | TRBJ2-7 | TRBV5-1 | CASSLVWTGGAGEQYF | TGCGCCAGCAGCTTGGTATGGACAGGGGGCGCGGGAGAGCAGTACTTC
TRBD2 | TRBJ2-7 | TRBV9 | CASGRGYEQYF | TGTGCCAGCGGGAGGGGCTACGAGCAGTACTTC
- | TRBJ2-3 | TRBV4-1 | CASSQDRVGDFSPDTQYF | TGCGCCAGCAGCCAAGATCGGGTAGGGGACTTTTCTCCAGATACGCAGTATTTT
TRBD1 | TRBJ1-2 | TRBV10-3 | CAISDLLQGRFPYGYTF | TGTGCCATCAGTGACCTACTACAGGGGCGCTTCCCCTATGGCTACACCTTC
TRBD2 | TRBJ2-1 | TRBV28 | CASSSWGTSGSSYNEQFF | TGTGCCAGCAGTTCATGGGGGACTAGCGGGAGCTCCTACAATGAGCAGTTCTTC
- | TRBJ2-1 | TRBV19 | CASSIGSISPYNEQFF | TGTGCCAGTAGTATTGGTTCTATAAGCCCCTACAATGAGCAGTTCTTC
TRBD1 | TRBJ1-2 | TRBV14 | CASSPRTGALYGYTF | TGTGCCAGCAGCCCCCGGACAGGGGCCCTCTATGGCTACACCTTC
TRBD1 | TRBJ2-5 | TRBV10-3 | CAISESGGAETQYF | TGTGCCATCAGTGAGTCAGGGGGCGCAGAGACCCAGTACTTC
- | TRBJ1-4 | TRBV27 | CASRPSGARGEKLFF | TGTGCCAGCAGACCTTCAGGGGCCCGTGGTGAAAAACTGTTTTTT
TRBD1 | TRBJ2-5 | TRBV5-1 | CASSLTGVEETQYF | TGCGCCAGCAGCTTGACAGGGGTGGAAGAGACCCAGTACTTC
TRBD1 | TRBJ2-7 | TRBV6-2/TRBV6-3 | CASSTGTGRGEQYF | TGTGCCAGCAGCACCGGGACAGGGAGGGGCGAGCAGTACTTC
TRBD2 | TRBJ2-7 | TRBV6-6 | CASSYMASGSHEQYF | TGTGCCAGCAGTTACATGGCTAGCGGGAGCCACGAGCAGTACTTC